One and the same sample provided the 20 T cell receptor beta chains below, sequenced in a study of blood T cell repertoires in COVID-19 (TCRdb year 2020). Library construction relied on the immunoSEQ multiplex PCR assay. The source is immuneACCESS, and TCRdb retained only in-frame sequences with V and J called. Part of the clones is not carried over; for the studies checked, unresolved V genes explain less than half of this, and the remainder is unexplained. The sample data list some 120,000 clones, and about four fifths of these were observed just once. In total, the top ten clones hold 15% to 25% of the sample. The material sequenced was peripheral blood. The receptors shown here come from a man at least 80 years old with acute or convalescent COVID-19.

The CDR3, as DNA: TGCGCCAGCAGCTTGGGCGGAGGCTCCACAGATACGCAGTATTTT. Protein product: CASSLGGGSTDTQYF. The gene calls are TRBV5-1 and TRBJ2-3; D is possibly TRBD2 (5 bases). The germline gives CDR1 SGHRS, CDR2 YFSETQ. The V end was cut by 0 bases, the J end by 2 bases, with 10 bases between. This CDR3 region has 15 residues.

The genes are TRBV18 and TRBJ2-1; 9 bases map to TRBD1. Germline CDR1 is KGHSH and CDR2 is LQKENI. The CDR3 length is 15 residues. J gave up 5 bases and V 2 bases, and 4 bases lay outside the gene matches. The CDR3 loop is CASSPGQGRDNEQFF. The CDR3, as DNA: TGTGCCAGCTCACCAGGACAGGGGCGGGACAATGAGCAGTTCTTC.

The rearrangement links TRBV5-1 to TRBJ2-5, with 7 bases identical to TRBD1. Trimming took 0 bases from V and 1 from J; bases not matched to a gene: 3. The length of the CDR3 is 15 residues. Germline V lookup: CDR1 SGHRS, CDR2 YFSETQ. In DNA, the CDR3 is TGCGCCAGCAGCTTGGCGGGACAGAGCCAAGAGACCCAGTACTTC. As protein: CASSLAGQSQETQYF.

The rearrangement uses TRBV10-3 and TRBJ2-7; 9 bases align to TRBD1. The J segment lost 4 bases and the V segment lost 4 bases, leaving 5 bases of the junction unmatched. The CDR3 spans 14 residues. Germline V CDR1 and CDR2: ENHRY, SYGVKD. The CDR3 is CAISGPDRGYEQYF. The CDR3 DNA is TGTGCCATCAGTGGCCCCGACAGGGGGTACGAGCAGTACTTC.

This sequence joins TRBV10-3 and TRBJ2-3; D is possibly TRBD1 (5 bases). V lost 0 bases and J 1 base, leaving 14 bases between the germline ends. This CDR3 comprises 17 residues. Germline CDR1 ENHRY, CDR2 SYGVKD. The CDR3 spells CAISESPDSWGTDTQYF. The CDR3 DNA sequence: TGTGCCATCAGTGAGTCTCCAGACAGCTGGGGCACAGATACGCAGTATTTT.

The rearrangement links TRBV6-5 to TRBJ2-2, with TRBD1 matching 7 bases. J gave up 5 bases and V 5 bases, and 5 bases lay outside the gene matches. The CDR3 covers 14 residues. Per the germline V gene, CDR1 is MNHEY and CDR2 is SVGAGI. CDR3 protein: CASSHRGRTGELFF. The CDR3 bases are TGTGCCAGCAGTCACAGGGGCCGGACCGGGGAGCTGTTTTTT.

V usage is TRBV6-6 and J usage is TRBJ1-6; D might be TRBD1 (5 bases). Germline-derived CDR1 and CDR2 are MNHNY and SVGAGI (reference sequence). V lost 0 bases and J lost 7, with 10 bases in between. CDR3 length: 15 residues. The DNA of the CDR3 is TGTGCCAGCAGTTACTCCGAGACAGCCAATTCACCCCTCCACTTT. Protein sequence: CASSYSETANSPLHF.

The chain has TRBV28 and TRBJ2-2; 8 positions agree with TRBD1. The trim removed 8 bases at V and 6 bases at J, leaving 11 bases unmatched. The germline V gene has CDR1 MDHEN and CDR2 SYDVKM. This CDR3 has 15 amino acids. The CDR3 here is CASLTTGGVAGELFF. In DNA, the CDR3 is TGTGCCAGCCTTACTACAGGGGGTGTCGCCGGGGAGCTGTTTTTT.

The V and J genes are TRBV7-8 and TRBJ1-1; tentative D call: TRBD1 (6 bases). The CDR3 extends over 14 amino acids. Per the germline V gene, CDR1 is SGHVS and CDR2 is FQNEAQ. Trimming left V 1 base short and J 5 bases short, with 11 bases between. DNA for the CDR3: TGTGCCAGCAGCTTAGTCACAGGGAGTACTGAAGCTTTCTTT. As protein: CASSLVTGSTEAFF.

This clone was seen only a few times. The gene calls are TRBV6-2 or TRBV6-3 and TRBJ2-7; D perhaps matches TRBD1 (5 bases). Trimming pared 5 bases from V and 1 base from J, leaving 6 bases between. This CDR3 is built from 12 residues. Germline loops: CDR1 MNHEY, CDR2 SVGEGT. The CDR3 loop reads CASSQGSYEQYF. The CDR3 DNA is TGTGCCAGCAGTCAGGGATCCTACGAGCAGTACTTC.

J is TRBJ1-4 and V is TRBV5-1; maybe TRBD1 (6 bases). Trimming took off 5 bases at V and 5 bases at J, with 13 bases between the two ends. The CDR3 runs to 14 residues. Germline values: CDR1 SGHRS, CDR2 YFSETQ. The CDR3 DNA reads TGCGCCAGCAGAACCGGGACAAGCAATGAAAAACTGTTTTTT. Protein: CASRTGTSNEKLFF.

Comment on this clone: At the DNA level, this CDR3 is encoded by other sequences in the same sample as well. This sequence joins TRBV18 and TRBJ1-2, with TRBD1 matching over 7 bases. Looked up from germline, CDR1 is KGHSH and CDR2 is LQKENI. Trimming took 2 bases from V and 8 from J; bases not matched to a gene: 5. This CDR3 comprises 13 residues. The CDR3 reads CASSPGQGDGYTF. CDR3 sequence (DNA): TGTGCCAGCTCACCAGGGCAGGGGGACGGCTACACCTTC.

The V gene is TRBV7-9, the J gene TRBJ1-2; 8 nucleotides line up with TRBD1. The germline V gene encodes CDR1 SEHNR and CDR2 FQNEAQ (reference sequence). V shed 7 bases and J 5 bases; nucleotides not matched to a gene: 9. The CDR3 loop spans 14 amino acids. CDR3 loop: CASISGQGGYGYTF. The CDR3 nucleotides read TGTGCCAGCATTTCCGGACAGGGAGGGTATGGCTACACCTTC.

The table lists this clone with a few counts. The CDR3 nucleotides are TGTGCCAGCAGTCCTTTCGGGGTCTACGAGCAGTACTTC. Its translation: CASSPFGVYEQYF. The rearrangement uses TRBV2 and TRBJ2-7, with a weak D call TRBD2 (5 bases). This CDR3 comprises 13 residues. Germline lookup yields CDR1 SNHLY and CDR2 FYNNEI. Trimming removed 5 bases at V and 3 bases at J, with 11 bases between.

CDR3 nucleotide sequence: TGTGCCAGCTACCAGGCAGGGGGCGGGTATGGCTACACCTTC. It yields the protein CASYQAGGGYGYTF. The V call is TRBV27, the J call TRBJ1-2, with TRBD1 matching 8 bases. This CDR3 has 14 amino acids. Germline CDR1 is MNHEY and CDR2 is SMNVEV (reference sequence). V dropped 8 bases and J dropped 5; count of bases not matched to a gene: 10.

The chain has TRBV2 and TRBJ1-5; D not certain. The CDR3 is made up of 15 amino acids. Germline assignment: CDR1 SNHLY and CDR2 FYNNEI. With 6 bases removed from V and 3 bases from J, the gap between germline ends came to 15 bases. CDR3 loop: CASSPSGKVNQPQHF. In DNA, the CDR3 is TGTGCCAGCAGCCCCAGCGGAAAGGTCAATCAGCCCCAGCATTTT. Full variable domain (remainder filled in from reference TRBV2 and TRBJ1-5): EPEVTQTPSHQVTQMGQEVILRCVPISNHLYFYWYRQILGQKVEFLVSFYNNEISEKSEIFDDQFSVERPDGSNFTLKIRSTKLEDSAMYFCASSPSGKVNQPQHFGDGTRLSIL.

In this sample, this clone turned up many times. This chain uses TRBV28 with TRBJ1-2; 8 bases agree with TRBD1. The V and J ends lost 8 bases and 8 bases, in that order; junction bases with no gene match: 10. The CDR3 contains 13 residues. Germline V lookup: CDR1 MDHEN, CDR2 SYDVKM. The CDR3 DNA sequence: TGTGCCAGCCAACCGGACAGGGCGCGCGGCTACACCTTC. Translated, it gives CASQPDRARGYTF.

V usage is TRBV2 and J usage is TRBJ1-2; D is uncertain. Germline assignment: CDR1 SNHLY and CDR2 FYNNEI. Deletions cut 1 base from V and 3 bases from J, with 12 bases between. This CDR3 contains 15 residues. CDR3 in amino acids: CASSEGQASYYGYTF. In DNA form, the CDR3 reads TGTGCCAGCAGTGAAGGACAAGCCTCTTACTATGGCTACACCTTC.

The chain carries TRBV6-5 and TRBJ2-7; maybe TRBD2 (6 bases). The CDR3 covers 16 residues. V was clipped by 0 bases and J by 3 bases, with 15 bases between them. Germline values: CDR1 MNHEY, CDR2 SVGAGI. The CDR3 sequence: CASSYSGGKPIYEQYF. The CDR3 nucleotides are TGTGCCAGCAGTTACTCGGGGGGAAAGCCGATCTACGAGCAGTACTTC.

This rearrangement joins TRBV6-5 to TRBJ2-2; unclear D gene. From germline, CDR1 is MNHEY and CDR2 SVGAGI. The V and J ends lost 8 bases and 1 base respectively, with 8 bases between them. This CDR3 contains 13 residues. The CDR3 nucleotides are TGTGCCAGCCCTAACGGGAACACCGGGGAGCTGTTTTTT. Its protein is CASPNGNTGELFF.